A single sample gave rise to the 18 T cell receptor beta chains below, sequenced in a study of post-analysis software for immune sequencing data. Study-wide results and caveats: Roughly 5 TRBV segments, TRBV5-6, TRBV5-1 and TRBV20-1 among them, were found more frequent in patients than controls.

These TCRs' antigens remain unknown. Unique molecular identifiers were carried by the TCR beta cDNA libraries. TCRdb itself ran the PCR reads through MiXCR, one entry per CDR3 protein. The sample records hundreds of thousands of distinct CDR3 sequences, 25% to 30% being singletons. Material: blood. The receptors were gathered from a girl aged 10 to 17 with multiple sclerosis.

The gene calls are TRBV5-5 and TRBJ1-2; weak D call: TRBD1 (6 bases). This CDR3 spans 14 amino acids. Trimming took 1 base from V and 1 from J, leaving 8 bases between them. CDR1 is SGHKS, CDR2 YYEKEE, per germline (reference sequence). The CDR3 here is CASSLPGDNYGYTF. CDR3 DNA: TGTGCCAGCAGCTTGCCAGGGGATAACTATGGCTACACCTTC.

The rearrangement links TRBV20-1 to TRBJ1-5; tentatively, D is TRBD1 (5 bases). Trimming stripped 1 base from V and 0 bases from J, with 19 bases between. This CDR3 comprises 18 residues. Germline V gives CDR1 DFQATT, CDR2 SNEGSKA (reference sequence). The CDR3 nucleotides read TGCAGTGCTAGAGGGCTGCTGAGGGGAGAGGGTAGCAATCAGCCCCAGCATTTT. Its translation is CSARGLLRGEGSNQPQHF.

A few counts support this clonotype. The chain recombines TRBV7-9 with TRBJ2-4, with D unclear. The DNA end is a closer match to TRBJ2-7, so the J assignment may be wrong. The CDR3 runs 12 residues. Per germline, CDR1 SEHNR and CDR2 FQNEAQ (reference sequence). As DNA, the CDR3 is TGTGCCAGCAGCTTTACGCAGTACGAGCAGTACTTC. Translated, it gives CASSFTQYEQYF.

The rearrangement links TRBV7-2 to TRBJ1-4; a possible D gene is TRBD1 (6 bases). This CDR3 has 15 residues. V was clipped by 5 bases and J by 7 bases, with 17 bases between them. Germline V gives CDR1 SGHTA, CDR2 FQGNSA. The CDR3 nucleotides read TGTGCCAGCAGCCTTAGGGTAGGGGGGGGTGAAAAACTGTTTTTT. This sequence encodes CASSLRVGGGEKLFF.

This clonotype was seen just once. This sequence joins TRBV5-1 and TRBJ2-4; D not resolved. Per the germline V gene, CDR1 is SGHRS and CDR2 is YFSETQ. V lost 2 bases, J lost 7 bases, and 10 bases lay in between. The CDR3 is 13 residues long. CDR3 loop: CASSFWTGNIQYF. The CDR3 nucleotides are TGCGCCAGCAGCTTTTGGACGGGTAACATTCAGTACTTC. The variable domain in full, completed from reference TRBV5-1 and TRBJ2-4, reads KAGVTQTPRYLIKTRGQQVTLSCSPISGHRSVSWYQQTPGQGLQFLFEYFSETQRNKGNFPGRFSGRQFSNSRSEMNVSTLELGDSALYLCASSFWTGNIQYFGAGTRLSVL.

The genes are TRBV15 and TRBJ2-1, with D possibly TRBD1 on 5 matching bases. From germline, CDR1 is LNHNV and CDR2 YYDKDF (reference sequence). With 9 bases removed from V and 0 bases from J, the gap between germline ends came to 9 bases. The CDR3 extends over 13 amino acids. CDR3 nucleotide sequence: TGTGCCACGGTTGACAGCTCCTACAATGAGCAGTTCTTC. The encoded protein is CATVDSSYNEQFF.

The CDR3 here is CASSLTTGEFKPQHF. CDR3 bases: TGTGCCAGCAGCTTAACGACAGGGGAGTTTAAGCCCCAGCATTTT. V usage is TRBV7-8 and J usage is TRBJ1-5; 8 bases are shared with TRBD1. The CDR3 runs to 15 residues. CDR1 and CDR2 from the germline V gene are SGHVS and FQNEAQ. V shed 2 bases, J shed 8 bases, and the junction held 8 bases outside the gene matches.

The V gene is TRBV6-6, the J gene TRBJ1-5; 7 bases fit TRBD1. The CDR3 is made up of 15 amino acids. Trimming removed 6 bases from V and 5 bases from J; junction bases left unmatched: 10. Germline V gene data show CDR1 as MNHNY and CDR2 as SVGAGI (reference sequence). CDR3 region: CASRRTGGLDQPQHF. For the CDR3, the DNA is TGTGCCAGCAGGAGGACAGGAGGTCTGGATCAGCCCCAGCATTTT.

This clonotype was counted a few times. The chain couples TRBV6-6 to TRBJ1-4; 9 bases match TRBD1. The germline CDR1 and CDR2 sequences are MNHNY and SVGAGI (reference sequence). The V segment lost 6 bases and the J segment 6 bases; nucleotides outside the gene matches: 11. This CDR3 is 16 amino acids long. The DNA of the CDR3 is TGTGCCAGCAGAAACTCCGGGACAGGGATATATGAAAAACTGTTTTTT. It translates to CASRNSGTGIYEKLFF.

This clonotype was recorded a few times. V gene TRBV5-1 combines with J gene TRBJ2-7; 8 nucleotides align to TRBD2. Germline CDR1 SGHRS, CDR2 YFSETQ. V shed 3 bases, J shed 5 bases, and the junction held 7 bases outside the gene matches. The CDR3 sequence is 14 residues long. The CDR3 loop is CASSSQTSVDEQYF. As DNA, the CDR3 is TGCGCCAGCAGCTCTCAGACTAGCGTTGACGAGCAGTACTTC.

This chain uses TRBV6-5 with TRBJ1-2; perhaps TRBD1 as D (5 bases). Germline loops: CDR1 MNHEY, CDR2 SVGAGI. The CDR3 contains 16 residues. Trimming stripped 0 bases from V and 6 bases from J, with 17 bases between. This CDR3 reads CASSYSAAGLVDGYTF. CDR3 coding DNA: TGTGCCAGCAGTTACTCGGCTGCGGGACTAGTTGATGGCTACACCTTC.

This clonotype was seen once. The CDR3: CASSSRMGIVQQYF. For the CDR3, the DNA is TGTGCCAGCAGCTCTAGAATGGGAATCGTACAGCAGTACTTC. V is TRBV7-2 and J is TRBJ2-7; D remains unclear. V lost 4 bases, J lost 8 bases, and 18 bases lay in between. CDR1 is SGHTA and CDR2 is FQGNSA in the germline V gene. The CDR3 is 14 residues long. The full variable domain, in which reference TRBV7-2 and TRBJ2-7 provide the parts outside the CDR3, is GAGVSQSPSNKVTEKGKDVELRCDPISGHTALYWYRQSLGQGLEFLIYFQGNSAPDKSGLPSDRFSAERTGGSVSTLTIQRTQQEDSAVYLCASSSRMGIVQQYFGPGTRLTVT.

The CDR3 DNA sequence: TGTGCCAGCCAGCTCCCGGGACTACAGACAGATACGCAGTATTTT. It yields the protein CASQLPGLQTDTQYF. The chain is built from TRBV7-2 and TRBJ2-3, with 7 bases lining up with TRBD2. Per germline, CDR1 SGHTA and CDR2 FQGNSA. V shed 8 bases, J shed 3 bases, and the junction held 11 bases outside the gene matches. This CDR3 spans 15 amino acids. The entire variable domain, with the rest obtained from reference TRBV7-2 and TRBJ2-3, is as follows: GAGVSQSPSNKVTEKGKDVELRCDPISGHTALYWYRQSLGQGLEFLIYFQGNSAPDKSGLPSDRFSAERTGGSVSTLTIQRTQQEDSAVYLCASQLPGLQTDTQYFGPGTRLTVL.

V and J are TRBV6-2 or TRBV6-3 and TRBJ2-5; 7 nucleotides line up with TRBD1. Trimming at V came to 2 bases and at J to 11 bases, leaving 23 bases not matched to a gene. This CDR3 is 18 amino acids long. CDR1 is MNHEY and CDR2 is SVGEGT in the germline V gene. The CDR3 bases are TGTGCCAGCAGTTACGTTGGGACAGAACGCGCCCCTTACAATGAGCAGTACTTC. This sequence encodes CASSYVGTERAPYNEQYF.

This chain links TRBV5-1 with TRBJ1-1, with D tentatively TRBD1 (6 bases). CDR1 SGHRS and CDR2 YFSETQ come from the germline V gene. The CDR3 spans 15 residues. V lost 3 bases, J lost 3 bases, and 15 bases lay in between. The CDR3 sequence is CASSSTGIRDTEAFF. The CDR3 bases are TGCGCCAGCAGCTCTACAGGGATTAGGGACACTGAAGCTTTCTTT.

This clonotype was counted between two and nine times. This chain connects TRBV5-1 to TRBJ2-5, with 13 bases identical to TRBD2. Germline V gives CDR1 SGHRS, CDR2 YFSETQ. The trim removed 4 bases at V and 2 bases at J, leaving 5 bases unmatched. CDR3 length: 16 residues. CDR3 sequence reads: CASSTGLAGIQETQYF. The CDR3 nucleotides read TGCGCCAGCAGCACGGGACTAGCGGGGATACAAGAGACCCAGTACTTC.

The rearrangement uses TRBV6-2 or TRBV6-3 and TRBJ2-1, with 9 bases identical to TRBD2. J gave up 0 bases and V 6 bases, and 18 bases lay outside the gene matches. The CDR3 runs to 20 residues. CDR1 and CDR2 (germline): MNHEY, SVGEGT. The CDR3 DNA follows: TGTGCCAGCAGGCCTCCTCTAGCGGGACTGATGGTGTCCTCCTACAATGAGCAGTTCTTC. As protein: CASRPPLAGLMVSSYNEQFF.

Only a few counts were recorded for this clonotype. The chain is built from TRBV18 and TRBJ2-1; 8 nucleotides agree with TRBD2. The V gene end was trimmed by 6 bases and the J gene end by 0 bases; junction bases not matched to a gene: 7. This CDR3 comprises 16 residues. From germline, CDR1 is KGHSH and CDR2 LQKENI. For the CDR3, the DNA is TGTGCCAGCTCTCCAGAGCGGGGGCACTCCTACAATGAGCAGTTCTTC. This encodes CASSPERGHSYNEQFF. The whole variable domain, filled in from reference TRBV18 and TRBJ2-1, reads NAGVMQNPRHLVRRRGQEARLRCSPMKGHSHVYWYRQLPEEGLKFMVYLQKENIIDESGMPKERFSAEFPKEGPSILRIQQVVRGDSAAYFCASSPERGHSYNEQFFGPGTRLTVL.